Presented here are 24 T cell receptor delta chains from one specimen sequenced in a study of gamma-delta chains in newborns, infants, children. TCRdb re-processed the reads using CATT. This sample carries 9,000 to 13,000 delta-chain clones, over 8% of them seen once, and the ten largest clones take more than 3.5%. The material sequenced was blood. The receptor set was obtained from a child who was a newborn, infant or young child, either healthy, febrile or measles-vaccinated (not recorded which).

The sample holds a few counts of this clone. The V and J genes are TRDV2 and TRDJ1; 9 positions agree with TRDD3. The J gene, not given by TCRdb, was assigned here from a germline match of the nucleotide sequence. This CDR3 spans 16 amino acids. Germline V gene lookup returns CDR1 GEAIGNYY and CDR2 EKD. V lost 3 bases and J lost 2; bases outside the gene matches: 9. The CDR3 sequence is CACDVVGDRKTDKLIF. The CDR3, as DNA: TGTGCCTGTGACGTGGTGGGGGATAGGAAAACCGATAAACTCATCTTT.

This clone was counted between two and nine times. The genes are TRDV2 and TRDJ1, with 10 bases identical to TRDD3. This CDR3 is 21 amino acids long. CDR1 is GEAIGNYY, CDR2 EKD, per germline. V was clipped by 0 bases and J by 6 bases; unmatched bases: 24. DNA of the CDR3: TGTGCCTGTGACACCCTTAGAACCCTGGGGGATAAAGGCGGGGTACCTAATAAACTCATCTTT. Translated: CACDTLRTLGDKGGVPNKLIF.

The V gene is TRDV2, the J gene TRDJ1; D is unresolved. V was trimmed by 0 bases and J by 1 base, leaving 11 bases between them. This CDR3 has 15 amino acids. In germline, CDR1 is GEAIGNYY, CDR2 EKD. This chain's CDR3 is CACDTVGPATDKLIF. CDR3 in DNA: TGTGCCTGTGACACCGTTGGACCGGCCACCGATAAACTCATCTTT.

The J gene was recorded as TRDJ1; no V gene was called; the table's D call of TRDD3 was not tested on the DNA. This CDR3 has 19 residues. The CDR3, as DNA: TGTGCCTGTGACACGCGGCCAAATTGGGGGGATACGAGAACCGATAAACTCATCTTT. The encoded protein is CACDTRPNWGDTRTDKLIF.

There are a few counts of this clone. No DNA is shown, since the ends of the CDR3 on it are uncertain; the CDR3 is the one TCRdb lists. This chain uses TRDV2 with TRDJ1. The germline gives CDR1 GEAIGNYY, CDR2 EKD. The length of the CDR3 is 17 amino acids, counting both ends. The CDR3 sequence is CACDPLVGEGAVKKPIF.

This rearrangement joins TRDV3 to TRDJ1; D is possibly TRDD2 (5 bases). The CDR3 sequence is 16 residues long. The germline V gene has CDR1 TVYSNPD and CDR2 GDNSRS (reference sequence). Trimming took 5 bases from V and 0 from J, leaving 22 bases between them. Here the CDR3 DNA reads TGTGCCCTTCCCACCGCCGACGGAGAGTACACCGATAAACTCATCTTT. Protein product: CALPTADGEYTDKLIF. The full variable domain, rest sourced from reference TRDV3 and TRDJ1, is CDKVTQSSPDQTVASGSEVVLLCTYDTVYSNPDLFWYRIRPDYSFQFVFYGDNSRSEGADFTQGRFSVKHILTQKAFHLVISPVRTEDSATYYCALPTADGEYTDKLIFGKGTRVTVEP.

A few counts support this clone. The rearrangement links TRDV2 to TRDJ1, with TRDD3 matching 8 bases. In germline, CDR1 is GEAIGNYY, CDR2 EKD. The J segment lost 2 bases and the V segment lost 3 bases, leaving 7 bases of the junction unmatched. The CDR3 sequence is 15 residues long. The CDR3 bases are TGTGCCTGTGACCCCTTACTGGGGGTTACCGATAAACTCATCTTT. Protein: CACDPLLGVTDKLIF.

A word on this clone: This may stem from a read error, because a much larger clone lies one nucleotide away. Other DNA variants within this sample encode the same CDR3. This chain uses TRDV1 with TRDJ1; 8 positions agree with TRDD3. This CDR3 region has 16 residues. Germline V gives CDR1 TSWWSYY, CDR2 QGS. The chain's CDR3 is CALGELRWGIVDKLIF. CDR3 DNA sequence: TGTGCCCTTGGGGAACTACGGTGGGGGATCGTCGATAAACTCATCTTT.

The V call is TRDV2, the J call TRDJ1, with 7 nucleotides matching TRDD3. The CDR3 is 15 amino acids. Germline V CDR1 and CDR2: GEAIGNYY, EKD. V was pared by 2 bases and J by 0 bases, with 5 bases of the junction left unmatched. CDR3 residues: CACDKLGTYTDKLIF. The DNA for the CDR3 is TGTGCCTGTGACAAACTGGGGACGTACACCGATAAACTCATCTTT.

The sample holds a few counts of this clone. V is TRDV2 and J is TRDJ1; the match to TRDD3 covers 8 bases. The CDR3 sequence is 19 residues long. V gave up 1 base and J gave up 0 bases; unmatched junction bases: 15. Germline CDR1 and CDR2: GEAIGNYY and EKD. CDR3 protein: CACDTVSWTGGGNTDKLIF. The DNA of the CDR3 is TGTGCCTGTGACACTGTTTCCTGGACTGGGGGGGGGAACACCGATAAACTCATCTTT.

V gene TRDV1 combines with J gene TRDJ1; D perhaps matches TRDD3 (5 bases). TCRdb gives no J gene; it was assigned here by matching the DNA to germline. CDR1 and CDR2 from the germline V gene are TSWWSYY and QGS. The CDR3 contains 17 residues. V gave up 0 bases and J gave up 4 bases, with 18 bases separating them. This CDR3 is CALGELMRSGACDKLIF. In nucleotides, the CDR3 is TGTGCTCTTGGGGAACTGATGAGGAGTGGGGCCTGCGATAAACTCATCTTT.

This chain uses TRDV2 with TRDJ1; 12 bases agree with TRDD3. The CDR3 runs 17 residues. Losses at the gene ends were 0 bases for V and 3 bases for J; bases not matched to a gene: 7. Germline V gene sequence: CDR1 GEAIGNYY, CDR2 EKD. Here the CDR3 DNA reads TGTGCCTGTGACACCCTTGGACTGGGGGATACTCCCGATAAACTCATCTTT. This encodes CACDTLGLGDTPDKLIF.

This clone has only a few counts. The genes are TRDV2 and TRDJ1; 7 bases agree with TRDD3. The CDR3 is 17 residues long. The J segment lost 0 bases and the V segment lost 0 bases, leaving 9 bases of the junction unmatched. CDR1 is GEAIGNYY and CDR2 is EKD in the germline V gene. In DNA, the CDR3 is TGTGCCTGTGACACCGATATCTGGGGGCAGTACACCGATAAACTCATCTTT. This translates into CACDTDIWGQYTDKLIF.

To note about this clone: The same CDR3 can be traced to other DNA sequences in this sample. The gene calls are TRDV2 and TRDJ1; 7 nucleotides align to TRDD3. This CDR3 has 14 amino acids. Germline assignment: CDR1 GEAIGNYY and CDR2 EKD. V trimming: 3 bases; J trimming: 0 bases; junction bases outside the gene matches: 3. CDR3 loop: CACDSLGDTDKLIF. CDR3 coding DNA: TGTGCCTGTGACTCTCTGGGGGACACCGATAAACTCATCTTT.

This clone occurred a few times. The chain carries TRDV2 and TRDJ3, with TRDD3 as a possible D gene (5 bases). The CDR3 consists of 22 residues. Germline assignment: CDR1 GEAIGNYY and CDR2 EKD. The V gene lost 0 bases and the J gene lost 1 base, with 24 bases spanning the gap. The CDR3 protein is CACDTPGYFGENISWDTRQMFF. In DNA, the CDR3 is TGTGCCTGTGACACCCCCGGGTACTTTGGGGAAAACATATCCTGGGACACCCGACAGATGTTTTTC.

This clone was recorded a few times. The chain employs TRDV2 and TRDJ1, with TRDD3 identical over 13 bases. The CDR3 consists of 19 residues. The germline CDR1 and CDR2 sequences are GEAIGNYY and EKD. Trimming took 0 bases from V and 1 from J; bases not matched to a gene: 10. CDR3 bases: TGTGCCTGTGACACCGTCCGTACTGGGGGATACGCGCTCACCGATAAACTCATCTTT. It yields the protein CACDTVRTGGYALTDKLIF.

This clone was counted a few times. The chain employs TRDV2 and TRDJ1; TRDD3 matches at 12 bases. Germline V gene sequence: CDR1 GEAIGNYY, CDR2 EKD. Trimming cost V 2 bases and J 1 base; bases outside gene matches: 1. This CDR3 is 15 amino acids long. The CDR3 loop reads CACDRLGDTTDKLIF. The CDR3 DNA reads TGTGCCTGTGACAGACTGGGGGATACCACCGATAAACTCATCTTT.

The genes are TRDV2 and TRDJ1; 13 nucleotides agree with TRDD3. Germline V gene sequence: CDR1 GEAIGNYY, CDR2 EKD. V trimming: 0 bases; J trimming: 3 bases; junction bases outside the gene matches: 6. CDR3 size: 17 residues. The CDR3 DNA is TGTGCCTGTGACACCTTACTGGGGGATACGCTTTCCGATAAACTCATCTTT. As protein: CACDTLLGDTLSDKLIF.

V gene TRDV2 combines with J gene TRDJ1, with D possibly being TRDD3 (5 bases). Trimming took off 3 bases at V and 0 bases at J, with 19 bases between the two ends. CDR1 is GEAIGNYY and CDR2 is EKD in the germline V gene. This CDR3 is built from 17 residues. The CDR3 DNA reads TGTGCCTGTGACGACCTGGGTTCGGCCACGTACACCGATAAACTCATCTTT. Translated, it gives CACDDLGSATYTDKLIF.

V and J are TRDV2 and TRDJ1, with D perhaps matching TRDD3 (5 bases). The V end lost 3 bases, the J end lost 0 bases, and 19 bases lay between the germline ends. CDR3 length equals 17 residues. CDR1 is GEAIGNYY, CDR2 EKD, per germline. CDR3 residues: CACDPVGKGGYTDKLIF. The CDR3, as DNA: TGTGCCTGTGACCCCGTGGGTAAGGGGGGCTACACCGATAAACTCATCTTT.

This clone was picked up a small number of times. The chain has TRDV2 and TRDJ1; 8 bases fit TRDD3. The germline gives CDR1 GEAIGNYY, CDR2 EKD. This CDR3 is built from 17 residues. The J segment lost 2 bases and the V segment lost 0 bases, leaving 10 bases of the junction unmatched. DNA for the CDR3: TGTGCCTGTGACACCATGGGGGATTCCCGAGGGACCGATAAACTCATCTTT. Amino acids: CACDTMGDSRGTDKLIF.

For the J gene the call is TRDJ3; the V gene lacks a call; TRDD3, as called in the table, went unchecked against the DNA. CDR3 length equals 19 residues. In nucleotides, the CDR3 is TGTGCCTGTGACACGGTGCTGGGGGATACGACCTGGGACACCCGACAGATGTTTTTC. This codes for CACDTVLGDTTWDTRQMFF.

This sequence joins TRDV2 and TRDJ1; 7 nucleotides agree with TRDD3. CDR1 and CDR2 from the germline V gene are GEAIGNYY and EKD. This CDR3 is built from 17 residues. Trimming cost V 1 base and J 0 bases; bases outside gene matches: 10. The CDR3 region has the DNA TGTGCCTGTGACACTCTGGACCTGGGGGGTAACACCGATAAACTCATCTTT. This translates into CACDTLDLGGNTDKLIF.

This clone was observed a few times. This sequence joins TRDV1 and TRDJ1; D not resolved. The CDR3 is made up of 14 amino acids. Looked up from germline, CDR1 is TSWWSYY and CDR2 is QGS. Trimming took off 4 bases at V and 0 bases at J, with 9 bases between the two ends. CDR3 in DNA: TGTGCTCTTGGGGGCCGGCATTACACCGATAAACTCATCTTT. It yields the protein CALGGRHYTDKLIF.